This TCR beta chain was observed in a study of early T cells in non-severe SARS-CoV-2 infection. Whole-study context: From unsorted whole blood, bulk RNA was sequenced, and the chains remained unpaired. Study-wide points: VDJdb matches were skewed toward anti-spike CD8 T cell responses.

This clonotype was seen at least ten times. The antigen is undetermined. Individual cDNA molecules received unique molecular identifiers. MiXCR, applied by TCRdb to the 5' RACE reads, yields one record per CDR3 protein. Seen here are some 48,000 distinct CDR3 sequences, approximately 13% observed once, and the top ten hold roughly 10%. V gave up 5 bases and J gave up 1 base, with 5 bases separating them. The CDR3 is made up of 13 amino acids. CDR1 MRHNA and CDR2 SNTAGT come from the germline V gene. The origin of this receptor is an adult who was a healthcare worker with PCR-confirmed SARS-CoV-2 infection or an uninfected control (not recorded which). J is TRBJ2-2 and V is TRBV6-4, with D tentatively TRBD2 (5 bases). The source material was whole blood. CDR3 sequence reads: CASSSGNTGELFF. CDR3 nucleotides: TGTGCCAGCAGTAGCGGGAACACCGGGGAGCTGTTTTTT.